This is a list of T cell receptor beta chains from one sample in a study of CD8 T cells in ankylosing spondylitis. TCRdb re-analysed the 5' RACE reads in MiXCR, keeping a single row per CDR3 protein. The data contain over 200,000 distinct CDR3 sequences, more than 9% of them seen just once; the ten biggest clones take up 20% to 25%. Sample: blood, either unsorted or a sorted T cell fraction (not recorded which). Every receptor here comes from a male donor with ankylosing spondylitis or in good health (not recorded which). CDR3s include the opening cysteine and the closing phenylalanine or tryptophan.

V | CDR3
TRBV5-1 | CASSNGGYGYTF
TRBV20-1 | CSAKQGNEQFF
TRBV12-3/TRBV12-4 | CASSITGRGIELFF
TRBV24-1 | CATSSSEFSYEQYF
TRBV27 | CASGFDPYNEQFF
TRBV30 | CAWSVLGGTEAFF
TRBV10-3 | CAISSQGENQPQHF
TRBV5-1 | CASSITADTQYF
TRBV4-2 | CASSHRTTYNEQFF
TRBV18 | CASSNTNFQETQYF
TRBV6-1 | CASTPRVGLAGETQETQYF
TRBV4-2 | CASSPGLAGGRSTDTQYF
TRBV20-1 | CSAPRDGSETQYF
TRBV29-1 | CSVASGGANLRGETQYF
TRBV2 | CASRGQGFNSPLHF
TRBV12-3/TRBV12-4 | CASSYSGLPQHF
TRBV7-2 | CASSLPLTDTQYF
TRBV18 | CASSPMMLSGSDKNIQYF
TRBV5-6 | CASSFGQGQTQYF
TRBV7-9 | CASSHQRTGGGSPLHF
TRBV7-2 | CASSFGIVSVEQYF
TRBV15 | CATSGGPGSWDGYTF
TRBV6-5 | CASSYSLAGDQETQYF
TRBV7-8 | CASSLVPAGQGYEQYF
TRBV7-2 | CASSLTSESEQFF
TRBV5-1 | CASSAGGNYNEQFF
TRBV12-3/TRBV12-4 | CASSFGIYGYTF
TRBV20-1 | CSALRAAETQYF
TRBV5-6 | CASSSTMLTLINIQYF
TRBV6-1 | CASSKAGFNQPQHF
TRBV5-1 | CASSLAWTSGFYNEQFF
TRBV6-1 | CASRDRGSNQPQHF
TRBV28 | CASCLSVELGELFF
TRBV5-1 | CASSSSGGGTDTQYF
TRBV15 | CATSRDKDTQYF
TRBV28 | CASLAAGASTDTQYF
TRBV29-1 | CSGDWDSQETQYF
TRBV20-1 | CSASSPGGSKNIQYF
TRBV11-2 | CASSLLTAGGANTGELFF
TRBV20-1 | CSAIGHPENEQYF
TRBV28 | CASSLSIEGTGYTGELFF
TRBV20-1 | CSARDRVNTEAFF
TRBV5-6 | CASSRRGGGPYNEQFF
TRBV11-2 | CASSYMSTSGGAGVTQYF
TRBV5-6 | CASSTPSGPGYF
TRBV4-2 | CASSQGRGRTAYNSPLHF
TRBV12-3/TRBV12-4 | CASSFLSLAGGISNEQFF
TRBV2 | CASRADRGHEKLFF
TRBV2 | CASSAPGPSTDTQYF
TRBV12-3/TRBV12-4 | CASSFDLQGRGIGELFF
TRBV7-6 | CASSLGDHGPSSYNEQFF
TRBV5-1 | CASSLGLGGLAWETQYF
TRBV28 | CASSYNNLDTQYF
TRBV20-1 | CSARDWLTSTDTQYF
TRBV5-5 | CASSLVGRSTDTQYF
TRBV11-2 | CASSFSGGADYEQYF
TRBV20-1 | CSARDLLAGSYNEQFF
TRBV7-8 | CASSLAAGAVDEQFF
TRBV7-2 | CASSLGGGGANNEQFF